A selection of T cell receptor beta chains follows, all from one sample in a study of PD-L1 blockade in urothelial cancer. Clones were read by immunoSEQ multiplex PCR, and TCRdb kept only the in-frame ones, dropping some. Of 60,000 to 70,000 clones in the sample, 81% are singletons; the top ten hold over 1.5%. The sequences come from PBMCs, collected around atezolizumab (anti-PD-L1) treatment. These receptors came from an older man with urothelial cancer. CDR3s include the opening cysteine and the closing phenylalanine or tryptophan. The D gene is left open where the match is weak. Expanded clones are given a class, and other clones once, few, many or no size at all.

V gene	J gene	D gene	clone size	CDR3 DNA	CDR3 protein
TRBV28	TRBJ1-1	.	.	TGTGCCAGCAGTTTATTAGACTCACTTAGGACTGAAGCTTTCTTT	CASSLLDSLRTEAFF
TRBV19	TRBJ2-7	TRBD1	.	TGTGCCACTCTGGGACAGGCCGGTCACGAGCAGTACTTC	CATLGQAGHEQYF
TRBV5-6	TRBJ2-2	.	.	TGTGCCAGCAGCTTTAGTTCACCCGGGGAGCTGTTTTTT	CASSFSSPGELFF
TRBV27	TRBJ1-5	.	.	TGTGCCAGCAGAGGGGTTAGCAATCAGCCCCAGCATTTT	CASRGVSNQPQHF
TRBV15	TRBJ1-2	.	many	TGTGCCACCAGCAGAGGGGGCTTTCGGTCAGGGGTTAACTATGGCTACACCTTC	CATSRGGFRSGVNYGYTF
TRBV5-6	TRBJ2-5	.	.	TGTGCCAGCAGCTTGGTAAATGGGGCTGCGGAGACCCAGTACTTC	CASSLVNGAAETQYF
TRBV19	TRBJ2-5	TRBD2	.	TGTGCCAGCCGCCCTAGCGGAGCGTACCAAGAGACCCAGTACTTC	CASRPSGAYQETQYF
TRBV19	TRBJ1-5	.	.	TGTGCCAGTAGTATGAACAGTTATAGCAATCAGCCCCAGCATTTT	CASSMNSYSNQPQHF
TRBV4-3	TRBJ2-5	TRBD1	.	TGCGCCAGCAGCCAATATCAGGGGGCGCTTGGGGAGACCCAGTACTTC	CASSQYQGALGETQYF
TRBV18	TRBJ2-7	TRBD1	.	TGTGCCAGCTCACCACCGGAGGGACAGGGACACTACGAGCAGTACTTC	CASSPPEGQGHYEQYF
TRBV5-1	TRBJ2-5	.	.	TGCGCCAGCAGCTTGCCCCCTCGGGAGGAGACCCAGTACTTC	CASSLPPREETQYF
TRBV4-3	TRBJ2-1	.	.	TGCGCCAGCAGCCAAGGGTCTCGGAGAGACAATGAGCAGTTCTTC	CASSQGSRRDNEQFF
TRBV7-2	TRBJ2-3	TRBD2	many	TGTGCCAGCAGCTCCCCCCGGGAGGCGAGTGATACGCAGTATTTT	CASSSPREASDTQYF
TRBV4-1	TRBJ2-7	TRBD2	.	TGCGCCAGCAGCCACGATTCGACTAGCGGGATTTCCGAGCAGTACTTC	CASSHDSTSGISEQYF
TRBV29-1	TRBJ2-4	.	.	TGCAGCGTTGAAGATTCAGGGGGACTAGCCAAAAACATTCAGTACTTC	CSVEDSGGLAKNIQYF
TRBV29-1	TRBJ2-1	TRBD2	.	TGCAGCGTTGAACCCTCGAGCGGGAGGGCCAATGAGCAGTTCTTC	CSVEPSSGRANEQFF
TRBV5-4	TRBJ2-1	.	few	TGTGCCAGCAGCGACGGACAGCTAGGAGTGCAGTTCTTC	CASSDGQLGVQFF
TRBV7-2	TRBJ1-2	TRBD1	.	TGTGCCAGCAGCTTCGGGACAGGGGGACCGGAGGGCTACACCTTC	CASSFGTGGPEGYTF